This T cell receptor beta chain was found in a study of blood T cell repertoires in COVID-19. Study overall: Collection of acute and convalescent COVID-19 samples took place in the United States, Italy and Spain. Sources were T cells, B-cell-depleted T cells, or PBMCs; the material itself was cDNA or gDNA.

There are 15 residues in the CDR3. Germline V lookup: CDR1 MNHEY, CDR2 SVGAGI. V was cut by 5 bases and J by 5 bases, with 18 bases left in between. This table comes from immunoSEQ multiplex PCR, and its TCRdb copy is limited to in-frame clones, with some not included. In the table there are around 15,000 clones, roughly 86% of which are singletons. The sample comprised peripheral blood. The receptor was isolated from a human donor in a cohort sampled during active COVID-19. The J gene is TRBJ2-5, the V gene TRBV6-5; D might be TRBD2 (5 bases). The CDR3 DNA reads as TGTGCCAGCAGTCCCCTTGGCGTTAGGGAGGAGACCCAGTACTTC. It yields the protein CASSPLGVREETQYF.